This T cell receptor (beta chain) was found in a study of blood T cell repertoires in COVID-19. Turning to the study itself: Acute and convalescent COVID-19 samples came from the United States, Italy and Spain. Sample material is recorded as cDNA or gDNA derived from T cells, B-cell-depleted T cells, or PBMCs.

From germline, CDR1 is SNHLY and CDR2 FYNNEI. This CDR3 contains 15 residues. The V end lost 5 bases, the J end lost 6 bases, and 17 bases lay between the germline ends. Original handling: Amplification of reference gene primers provided the estimated nucleated cell counts. Libraries were prepared by immunoSEQ multiplex PCR; TCRdb keeps only in-frame clonotypes and omits some of them. The V and J calls and the clone size are those of that table, but D and trimming were determined from the DNA. The sample records 110,000 to 150,000 clones, 84% being singletons. The sequencing input was peripheral blood. This clonotype was sampled from a human donor in a cohort sampled during active COVID-19. V and J are TRBV2 and TRBJ1-5; D may be TRBD1 (5 bases). CDR3: CASSRDSGRAQPQHF. The CDR3 coding sequence is TGTGCCAGCAGTCGGGACTCAGGGAGGGCTCAGCCCCAGCATTTT.